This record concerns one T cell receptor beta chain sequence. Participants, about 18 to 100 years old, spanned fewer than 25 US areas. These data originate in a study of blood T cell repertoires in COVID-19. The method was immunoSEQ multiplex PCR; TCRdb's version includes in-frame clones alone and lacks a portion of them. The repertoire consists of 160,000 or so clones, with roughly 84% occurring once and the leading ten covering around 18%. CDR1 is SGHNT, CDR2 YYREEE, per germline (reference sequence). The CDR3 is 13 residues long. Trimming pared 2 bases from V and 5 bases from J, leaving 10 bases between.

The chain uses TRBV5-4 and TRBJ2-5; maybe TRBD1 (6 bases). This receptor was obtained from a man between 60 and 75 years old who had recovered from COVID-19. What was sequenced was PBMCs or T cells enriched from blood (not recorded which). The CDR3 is CASSLQGVETQYF. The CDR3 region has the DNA TGTGCCAGCAGCTTACAGGGTGTGGAGACCCAGTACTTC.